What follows are 12 T cell receptor beta chains derived from one specimen sequenced in a study of blood T cell repertoires in COVID-19. Data came from immunoSEQ multiplex PCR; TCRdb stores just in-frame clones and leaves some out. Here the sample spans around 270,000 clones, about 89% being singletons. Material: peripheral blood. These receptors all come from a man between 40 and 49 years old with acute or convalescent COVID-19.

This clone was observed a single time. The gene calls are TRBV18 and TRBJ1-1; TRBD1 might be the D (5 bases). With 3 bases removed from V and 0 bases from J, the gap between germline ends came to 29 bases. Germline V gene lookup returns CDR1 KGHSH and CDR2 LQKENI. This CDR3 has 21 amino acids. CDR3 nucleotides: TGTGCCAGCTCACCTAATTATGGGGCTTCCTATCTCCGGGGGGTGAACACTGAAGCTTTCTTT. This sequence encodes CASSPNYGASYLRGVNTEAFF.

Note on this clone: At the DNA level, this CDR3 is encoded by other sequences in the same sample as well. The V call is TRBV11-3, the J call TRBJ2-3, with 10 bases matching TRBD2. This CDR3 contains 15 residues. Germline V gene sequence: CDR1 SGHNT, CDR2 YENEEA. Losses at the gene ends were 4 bases for V and 2 bases for J; bases not matched to a gene: 3. The CDR3 reads CASSSGLAVTDTQYF. In DNA form, the CDR3 reads TGTGCCAGCAGCTCTGGACTAGCGGTCACAGATACGCAGTATTTT.

The rearrangement uses TRBV14 and TRBJ1-3; 10 nucleotides match TRBD1. The CDR3 extends over 15 amino acids. The J segment lost 4 bases and the V segment lost 6 bases, leaving 6 bases of the junction unmatched. CDR1 is SGHDN, CDR2 FVKESK, per germline. The CDR3 sequence: CASSRQGAEGNTIYF. As DNA, the CDR3 is TGTGCCAGCAGTCGACAGGGGGCGGAAGGAAACACCATATATTTT.

This chain connects TRBV2 to TRBJ2-3, with a weak D call TRBD2 (7 bases). CDR3 length equals 13 residues. Trimming removed 11 bases at V and 1 base at J, with 13 bases between. CDR1 and CDR2 (germline): SNHLY, FYNNEI. CDR3 nucleotides: TGTGCCGCACAGGGACTACGCACAGATACGCAGTATTTT. Translated, it gives CAAQGLRTDTQYF.

The chain is built from TRBV24-1 and TRBJ2-2, with TRBD2 as a possible D gene (6 bases). V was shortened by 5 bases and J by 5 bases, with 23 bases between the two germline ends. The CDR3 length is 18 residues. The germline V gene encodes CDR1 KGHDR and CDR2 SFDVKD. The CDR3 region is CATSAAGGGMGRTGELFF. The DNA of the CDR3 is TGTGCCACCAGTGCCGCGGGCGGAGGGATGGGGAGAACCGGGGAGCTGTTTTTT.

The V gene is TRBV28, the J gene TRBJ1-2, with 12 nucleotides matching TRBD1. CDR1 is MDHEN and CDR2 is SYDVKM in the germline V gene. The CDR3 loop spans 16 amino acids. The V gene end was trimmed by 4 bases and the J gene end by 7 bases; junction bases not matched to a gene: 10. The CDR3 is CASSSPGGQGAGGYTF. The CDR3 bases are TGTGCCAGCAGTTCTCCAGGGGGACAGGGGGCGGGTGGCTACACCTTC.

V is TRBV5-5 and J is TRBJ1-4; 7 bases agree with TRBD1. Germline loops: CDR1 SGHKS, CDR2 YYEKEE (reference sequence). Trimming took 0 bases from V and 8 from J; bases not matched to a gene: 7. This CDR3 comprises 15 residues. CDR3 DNA sequence: TGTGCCAGCAGCTTGGACAGGGGCTATGGAGAAAAACTGTTTTTT. It specifies CASSLDRGYGEKLFF.

This chain connects TRBV18 to TRBJ1-4; D remains ambiguous. The germline V gene has CDR1 KGHSH and CDR2 LQKENI. V was clipped by 0 bases and J by 12 bases, with 14 bases between them. The CDR3 extends over 14 amino acids. CDR3 region: CASSPPPGSEELFF. In nucleotides, the CDR3 is TGTGCCAGCTCACCACCCCCGGGGAGTGAGGAACTGTTTTTT.

This clone occurred once. The genes are TRBV11-2 and TRBJ2-3, with D maybe TRBD1 (5 bases). This CDR3 spans 15 amino acids. V was clipped by 1 base and J by 5 bases, with 13 bases between them. The germline V gene has CDR1 SGHAT and CDR2 FQNNGV. The CDR3 DNA reads TGTGCCAGCAGCTTAGCCAGGGCTGCGTTAGATACGCAGTATTTT. Translation gives CASSLARAALDTQYF.

The chain links TRBV3-1 (or the pseudogene TRBV3-2) to TRBJ1-4; D ambiguous. This CDR3 has 12 amino acids. Germline V gene sequence: CDR1 LGHDT, CDR2 YNNKEL (reference sequence). Trimming shortened V by 4 bases and J by 7 bases, and 7 bases separated the two germline ends. The CDR3, as DNA: TGTGCCAGCAGCCGCCACGGTGAAAAACTGTTTTTT. The encoded protein is CASSRHGEKLFF.

This rearrangement joins TRBV6-5 to TRBJ1-4; D ambiguous. Germline CDR1 is MNHEY and CDR2 is SVGAGI. CDR3 length: 13 residues. Trimming took 2 bases from V and 7 from J, leaving 8 bases between them. CDR3 coding DNA: TGTGCCAGCAGTTACCGGGATTCTGAAAAACTGTTTTTT. Translated, it gives CASSYRDSEKLFF.

This clone was detected only once. V usage is TRBV28 and J usage is TRBJ1-5, with D hard to call. The CDR3 spans 12 residues. Germline values: CDR1 MDHEN, CDR2 SYDVKM. V was clipped by 3 bases and J by 4 bases, with 4 bases between them. The CDR3 DNA sequence: TGTGCCAGCAGTTTCCCTAATCAGCCCCAGCATTTT. Translated: CASSFPNQPQHF.